The clone carrying this TCR beta chain was counted once. The data derive from a study of CD8 T cells in Susac syndrome. V lost 4 bases, J lost 7 bases, and 16 bases lay in between. CDR1 and CDR2 (germline): GTSNPN, SVGIG (reference sequence). The CDR3 has 13 residues. Roughly 0.45 to 1 ug RNA was reverse transcribed with random hexamers. TCRdb re-called the immunoSEQ multiplex PCR reads through MiXCR, storing one row per CDR3 protein. The sample has about 300,000 distinct CDR3 sequences; approximately 85% are singletons. Sequenced: CD8+ T cells from PBMCs. This clonotype was obtained from a human donor with multiple sclerosis. V and J are TRBV30 and TRBJ1-2; D possibly corresponds to TRBD1 (6 bases). The CDR3 spells CAWISRGSGGYTF. The CDR3 region has the DNA TGTGCCTGGATTAGCAGGGGCTCAGGTGGCTACACCTTC.